This T cell receptor beta chain emerged from a study of shared clonotypes between healthy human individuals. Study-wide background: Each donor's CD4 naive and CD4 memory cells filled three plates apiece, CD8 naive two, and CD8 memory one.

Trimming at V came to 8 bases and at J to 7 bases, leaving 4 bases not matched to a gene. CDR3 length equals 13 residues. The germline V gene encodes CDR1 WSHSY and CDR2 SAAADI. The healthy adult donors were HIV-negative and reported no recent acute infections or vaccinations. CD4+ cells yielded CD45RA+ naive and CD45RA-negative memory subsets. Sequenced by immunoSEQ multiplex PCR; TCRdb stores in-frame clones only, minus some. Of approximately 2.5 million clones listed, over 85% are singletons. The sample comprised naive CD4+ T cells sorted from blood. The subset is: CD45RA+ positively selected. The chain recombines TRBV10-2 with TRBJ1-4, with 10 bases that match TRBD1. The source of this sequence is a man younger than 30 in good health. The CDR3 nucleotides read TGCGCCAGCCGGGACAGGGGCGCTGAAAAACTGTTTTTT. Amino acid sequence: CASRDRGAEKLFF.